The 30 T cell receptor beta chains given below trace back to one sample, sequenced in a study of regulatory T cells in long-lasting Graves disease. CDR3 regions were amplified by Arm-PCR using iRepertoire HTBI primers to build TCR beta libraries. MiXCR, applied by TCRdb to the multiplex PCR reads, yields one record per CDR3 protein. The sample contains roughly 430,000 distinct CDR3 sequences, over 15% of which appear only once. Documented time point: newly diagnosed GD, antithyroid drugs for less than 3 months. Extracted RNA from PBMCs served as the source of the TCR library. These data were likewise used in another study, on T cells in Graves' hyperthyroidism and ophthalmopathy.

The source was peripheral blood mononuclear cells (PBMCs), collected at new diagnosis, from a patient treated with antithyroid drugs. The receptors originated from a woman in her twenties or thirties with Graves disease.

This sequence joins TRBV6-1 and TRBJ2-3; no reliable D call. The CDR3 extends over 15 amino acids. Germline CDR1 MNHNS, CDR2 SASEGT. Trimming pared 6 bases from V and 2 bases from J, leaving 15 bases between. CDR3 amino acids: CASSYNAENTDTQYF. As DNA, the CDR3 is TGTGCCAGCAGCTATAATGCGGAGAACACAGATACGCAGTATTTT.

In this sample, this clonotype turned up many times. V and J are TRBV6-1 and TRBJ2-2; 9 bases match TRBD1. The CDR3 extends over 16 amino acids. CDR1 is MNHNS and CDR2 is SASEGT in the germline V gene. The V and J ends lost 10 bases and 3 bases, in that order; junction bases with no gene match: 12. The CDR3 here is CANPGTGNKDTGELFF. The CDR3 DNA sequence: TGTGCCAATCCCGGGACAGGGAACAAGGACACCGGGGAGCTGTTTTTT.

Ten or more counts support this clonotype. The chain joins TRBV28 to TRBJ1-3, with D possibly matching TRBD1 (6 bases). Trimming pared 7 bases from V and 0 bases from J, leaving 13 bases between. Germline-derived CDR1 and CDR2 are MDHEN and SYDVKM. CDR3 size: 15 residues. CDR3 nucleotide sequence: TGTGCCAGCACTCCCTGGACAGTCTCTGGAAACACCATATATTTT. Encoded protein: CASTPWTVSGNTIYF.

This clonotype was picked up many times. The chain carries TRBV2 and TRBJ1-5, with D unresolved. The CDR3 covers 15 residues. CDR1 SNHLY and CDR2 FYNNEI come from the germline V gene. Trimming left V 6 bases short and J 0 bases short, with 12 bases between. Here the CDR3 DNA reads TGTGCCAGCAGGGCCTACAGTAATAGCAATCAGCCCCAGCATTTT. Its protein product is CASRAYSNSNQPQHF.

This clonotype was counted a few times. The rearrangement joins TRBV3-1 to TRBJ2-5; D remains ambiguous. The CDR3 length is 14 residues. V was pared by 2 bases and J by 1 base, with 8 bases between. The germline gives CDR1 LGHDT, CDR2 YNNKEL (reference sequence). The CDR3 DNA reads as TGTGCCAGCAGCCAACTGGGTGTCCAAGAGACCCAGTACTTC. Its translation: CASSQLGVQETQYF.

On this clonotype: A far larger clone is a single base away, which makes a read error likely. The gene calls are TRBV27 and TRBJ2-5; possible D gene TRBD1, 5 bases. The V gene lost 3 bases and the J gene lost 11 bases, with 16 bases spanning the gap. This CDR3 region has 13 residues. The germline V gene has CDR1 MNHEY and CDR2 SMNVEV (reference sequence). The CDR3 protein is CASSFDSYNEQYF. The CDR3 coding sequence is TGTGCCAGCAGTTTTGACAGTTACAATGAGCAGTACTTC.

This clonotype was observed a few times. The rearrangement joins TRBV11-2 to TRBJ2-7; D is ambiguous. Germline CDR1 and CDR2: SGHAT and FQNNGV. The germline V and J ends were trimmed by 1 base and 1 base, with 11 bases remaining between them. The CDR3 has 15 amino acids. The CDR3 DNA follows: TGTGCCAGCAGCTTAGTCTACGGCAGATCCTACGAGCAGTACTTC. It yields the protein CASSLVYGRSYEQYF.

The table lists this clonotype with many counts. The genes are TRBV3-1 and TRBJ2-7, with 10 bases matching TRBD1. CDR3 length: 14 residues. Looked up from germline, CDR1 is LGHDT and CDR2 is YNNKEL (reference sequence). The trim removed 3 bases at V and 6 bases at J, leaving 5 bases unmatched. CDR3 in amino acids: CASSHRTGGAEQYF. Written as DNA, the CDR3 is TGTGCCAGCAGCCACCGGACAGGGGGAGCCGAGCAGTACTTC.

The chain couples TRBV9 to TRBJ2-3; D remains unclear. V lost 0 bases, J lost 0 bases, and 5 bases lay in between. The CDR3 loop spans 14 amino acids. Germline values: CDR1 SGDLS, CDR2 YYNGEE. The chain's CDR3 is CASSVGPSTDTQYF. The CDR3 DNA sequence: TGTGCCAGCAGCGTAGGGCCTAGCACAGATACGCAGTATTTT.

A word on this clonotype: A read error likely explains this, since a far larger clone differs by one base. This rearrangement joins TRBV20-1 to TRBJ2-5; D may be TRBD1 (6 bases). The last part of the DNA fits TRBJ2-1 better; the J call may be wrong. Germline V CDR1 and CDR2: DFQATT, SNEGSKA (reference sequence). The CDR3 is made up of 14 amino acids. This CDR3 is CSAPGTRATNEQFF. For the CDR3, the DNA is TGCAGTGCGCCAGGGACAAGGGCTACCAATGAGCAGTTCTTC.

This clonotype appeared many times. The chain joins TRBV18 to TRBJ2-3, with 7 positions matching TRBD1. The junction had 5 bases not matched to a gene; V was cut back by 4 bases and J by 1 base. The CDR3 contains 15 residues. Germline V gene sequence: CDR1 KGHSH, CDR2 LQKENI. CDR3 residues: CASSRTDRGTDTQYF. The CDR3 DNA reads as TGTGCCAGCTCACGAACTGACAGGGGCACAGATACGCAGTATTTT. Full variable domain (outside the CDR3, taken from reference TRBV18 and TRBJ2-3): NAGVMQNPRHLVRRRGQEARLRCSPMKGHSHVYWYRQLPEEGLKFMVYLQKENIIDESGMPKERFSAEFPKEGPSILRIQQVVRGDSAAYFCASSRTDRGTDTQYFGPGTRLTVL.

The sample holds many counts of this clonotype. The CDR3 reads CASSDPLAGENNEQFF. DNA for the CDR3: TGTGCCAGCAGCGACCCTTTAGCGGGGGAAAACAATGAGCAGTTCTTC. The V call is TRBV7-9, the J call TRBJ2-1; 9 positions match TRBD2. V was pared by 5 bases and J by 5 bases, with 10 bases of the junction left unmatched. CDR1 and CDR2 from the germline V gene are SEHNR and FQNEAQ (reference sequence). The CDR3 is 16 amino acids.

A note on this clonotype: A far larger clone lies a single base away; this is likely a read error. This chain's CDR3 is CASSEEVQLAHQPLHF. The CDR3 bases are TGTGCCAGCAGTGAAGAGGTCCAGCTAGCCCATCAGCCCCTGCATTTT. V gene TRBV9 combines with J gene TRBJ1-5; no reliable D call. CDR1 is SGDLS, CDR2 YYNGEE, per germline. The CDR3 has 16 residues.

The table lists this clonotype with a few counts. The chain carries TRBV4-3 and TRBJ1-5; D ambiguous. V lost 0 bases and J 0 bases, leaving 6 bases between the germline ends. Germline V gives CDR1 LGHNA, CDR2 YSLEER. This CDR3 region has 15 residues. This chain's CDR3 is CASSQDTDSNQPQHF. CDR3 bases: TGCGCCAGCAGCCAAGATACAGATAGCAATCAGCCCCAGCATTTT.

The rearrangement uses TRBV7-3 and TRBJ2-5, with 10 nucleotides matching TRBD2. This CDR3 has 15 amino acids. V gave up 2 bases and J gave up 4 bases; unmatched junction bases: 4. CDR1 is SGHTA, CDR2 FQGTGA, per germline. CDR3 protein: CASSLESSGRETQYF. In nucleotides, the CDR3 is TGTGCCAGCAGCTTAGAATCTAGCGGGAGAGAGACCCAGTACTTC. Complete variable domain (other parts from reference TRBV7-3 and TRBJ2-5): GAGVSQTPSNKVTEKGKYVELRCDPISGHTALYWYRQSLGQGPEFLIYFQGTGAADDSGLPNDRFFAVRPEGSVSTLKIQRTERGDSAVYLCASSLESSGRETQYFGPGTRLLVL.

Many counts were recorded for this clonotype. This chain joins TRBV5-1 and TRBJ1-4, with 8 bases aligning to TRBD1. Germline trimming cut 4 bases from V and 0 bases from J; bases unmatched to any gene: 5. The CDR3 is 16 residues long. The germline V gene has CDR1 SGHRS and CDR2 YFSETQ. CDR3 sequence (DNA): TGCGCCAGCAGCGCGGGACAGGTTGCAACTAATGAAAAACTGTTTTTT. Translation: CASSAGQVATNEKLFF.

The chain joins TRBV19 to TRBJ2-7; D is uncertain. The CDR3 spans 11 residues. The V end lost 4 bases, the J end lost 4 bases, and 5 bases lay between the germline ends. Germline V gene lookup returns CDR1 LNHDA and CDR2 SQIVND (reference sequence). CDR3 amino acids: CASSNMYEQYF. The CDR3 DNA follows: TGTGCCAGTAGTAACATGTACGAGCAGTACTTC. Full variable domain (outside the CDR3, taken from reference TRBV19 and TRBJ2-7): DGGITQSPKYLFRKEGQNVTLSCEQNLNHDAMYWYRQDPGQGLRLIYYSQIVNDFQKGDIAEGYSVSREKKESFPLTVTSAQKNPTAFYLCASSNMYEQYFGPGTRLTVT.

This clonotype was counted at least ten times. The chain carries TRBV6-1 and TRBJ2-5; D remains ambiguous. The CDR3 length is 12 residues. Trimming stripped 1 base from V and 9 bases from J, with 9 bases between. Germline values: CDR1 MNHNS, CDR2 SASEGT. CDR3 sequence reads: CASSEEKWAQYF. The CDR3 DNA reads TGTGCCAGCAGTGAAGAAAAGTGGGCCCAGTACTTC.

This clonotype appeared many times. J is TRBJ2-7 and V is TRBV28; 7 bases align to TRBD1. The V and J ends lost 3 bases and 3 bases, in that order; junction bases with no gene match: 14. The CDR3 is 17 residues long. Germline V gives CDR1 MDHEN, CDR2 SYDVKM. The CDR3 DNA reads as TGTGCCAGCAGTTTGAGATGGTTCCGAGACAGGGTCTACGAGCAGTACTTC. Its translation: CASSLRWFRDRVYEQYF.

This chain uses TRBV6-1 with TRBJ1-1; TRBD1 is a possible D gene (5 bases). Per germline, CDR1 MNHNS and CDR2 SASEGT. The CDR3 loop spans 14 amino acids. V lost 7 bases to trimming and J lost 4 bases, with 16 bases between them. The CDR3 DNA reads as TGTGCCAGCATCTTGCCCCGGGGCGGCACTGAAGCTTTCTTT. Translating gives CASILPRGGTEAFF.

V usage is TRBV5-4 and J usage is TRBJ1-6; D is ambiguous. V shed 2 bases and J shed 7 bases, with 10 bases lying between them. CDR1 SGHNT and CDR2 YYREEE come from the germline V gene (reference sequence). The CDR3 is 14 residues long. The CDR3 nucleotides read TGTGCCAGCAGCTTCTCGGGGATCAATTCACCCCTCCACTTT. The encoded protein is CASSFSGINSPLHF.

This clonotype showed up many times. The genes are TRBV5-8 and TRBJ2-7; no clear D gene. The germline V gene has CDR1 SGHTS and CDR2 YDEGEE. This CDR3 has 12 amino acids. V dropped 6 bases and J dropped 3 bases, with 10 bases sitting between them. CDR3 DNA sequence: TGTGCCAGCACCCCCGACGGCTACGAGCAGTACTTC. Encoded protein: CASTPDGYEQYF.

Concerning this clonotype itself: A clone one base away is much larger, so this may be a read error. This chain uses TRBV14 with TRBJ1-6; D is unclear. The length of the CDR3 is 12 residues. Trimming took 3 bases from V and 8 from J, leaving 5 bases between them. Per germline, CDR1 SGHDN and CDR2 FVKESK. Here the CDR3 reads CASSHGDSPLHF. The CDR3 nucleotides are TGTGCCAGCAGCCACGGGGATTCACCCCTCCACTTT.

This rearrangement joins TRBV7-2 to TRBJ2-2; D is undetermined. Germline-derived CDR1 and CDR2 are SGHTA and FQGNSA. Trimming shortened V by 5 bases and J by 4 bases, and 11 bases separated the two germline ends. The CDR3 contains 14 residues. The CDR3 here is CASSPQVGTGELFF. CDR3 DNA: TGTGCCAGCAGCCCCCAAGTCGGCACCGGGGAGCTGTTTTTT.

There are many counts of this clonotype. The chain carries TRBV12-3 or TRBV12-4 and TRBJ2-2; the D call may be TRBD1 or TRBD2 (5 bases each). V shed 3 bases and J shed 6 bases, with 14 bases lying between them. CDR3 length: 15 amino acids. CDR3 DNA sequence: TGTGCCAGCAGTTTTTTGGACTGGGGCCCCGGGGAGCTGTTTTTT. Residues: CASSFLDWGPGELFF.

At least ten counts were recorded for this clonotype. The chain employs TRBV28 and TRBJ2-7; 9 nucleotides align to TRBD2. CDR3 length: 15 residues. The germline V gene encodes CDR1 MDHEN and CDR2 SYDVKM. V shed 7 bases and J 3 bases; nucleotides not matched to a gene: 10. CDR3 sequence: CASTSAGGEIYEQYF. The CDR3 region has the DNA TGTGCCAGCACGTCAGCGGGAGGAGAAATCTACGAGCAGTACTTC. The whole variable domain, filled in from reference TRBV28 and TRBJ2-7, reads DVKVTQSSRYLVKRTGEKVFLECVQDMDHENMFWYRQDPGLGLRLIYFSYDVKMKEKGDIPEGYSVSREKKERFSLILESASTNQTSMYLCASTSAGGEIYEQYFGPGTRLTVT.

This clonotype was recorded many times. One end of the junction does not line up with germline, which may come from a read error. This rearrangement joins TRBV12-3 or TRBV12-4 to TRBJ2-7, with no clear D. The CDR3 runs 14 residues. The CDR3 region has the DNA TGTGCCAGCAGCTTAGGGCGGCTGTCCTACGAGCAGTACTTC. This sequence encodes CASSLGRLSYEQYF.

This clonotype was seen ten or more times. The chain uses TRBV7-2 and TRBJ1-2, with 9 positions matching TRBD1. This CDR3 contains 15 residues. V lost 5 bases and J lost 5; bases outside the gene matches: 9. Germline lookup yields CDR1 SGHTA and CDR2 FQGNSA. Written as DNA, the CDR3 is TGTGCCAGCAGCCCCCCGGGACAGGGTTTGTATGGCTACACCTTC. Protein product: CASSPPGQGLYGYTF.

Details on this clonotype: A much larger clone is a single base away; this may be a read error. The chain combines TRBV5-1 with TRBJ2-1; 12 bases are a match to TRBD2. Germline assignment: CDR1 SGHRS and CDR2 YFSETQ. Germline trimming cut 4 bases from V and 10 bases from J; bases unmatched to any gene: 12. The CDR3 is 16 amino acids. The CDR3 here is CASSRLSSGRADEQFF. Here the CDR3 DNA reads TGCGCCAGCAGCCGCCTTTCTAGCGGGAGGGCAGACGAGCAGTTCTTC.

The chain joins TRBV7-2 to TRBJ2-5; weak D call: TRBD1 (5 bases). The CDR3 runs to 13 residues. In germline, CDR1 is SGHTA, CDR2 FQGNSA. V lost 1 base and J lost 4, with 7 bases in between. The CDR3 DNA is TGTGCCAGCAGCTTAGTCCAGGGAGAGACCCAGTACTTC. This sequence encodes CASSLVQGETQYF.